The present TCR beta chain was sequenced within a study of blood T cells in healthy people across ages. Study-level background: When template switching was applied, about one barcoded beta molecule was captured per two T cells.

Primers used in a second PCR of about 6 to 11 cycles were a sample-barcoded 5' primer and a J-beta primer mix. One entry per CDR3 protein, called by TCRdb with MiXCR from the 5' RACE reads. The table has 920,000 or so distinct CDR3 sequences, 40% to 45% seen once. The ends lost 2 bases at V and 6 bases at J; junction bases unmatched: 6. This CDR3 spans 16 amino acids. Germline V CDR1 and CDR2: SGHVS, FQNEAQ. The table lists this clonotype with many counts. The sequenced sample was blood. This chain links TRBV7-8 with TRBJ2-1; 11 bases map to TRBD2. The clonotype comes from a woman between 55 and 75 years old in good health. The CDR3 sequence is CASSLMGLAAVNEQFF. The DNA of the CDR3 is TGTGCCAGCAGCTTAATGGGACTAGCGGCGGTCAATGAGCAGTTCTTC.